This TCR beta chain was identified during a study of T cell repertoires in cytomegalovirus infection. Study in general: Public TCR beta signatures indicated both CMV infection and matching HLA type.

TCRdb fed the reads into MiXCR, producing one record per CDR3 protein. Of more than 85,000 distinct CDR3 sequences listed, 20% to 25% are singletons. Germline V gene data show CDR1 as SGHKS and CDR2 as YYEKEE (reference sequence). The CDR3 loop spans 13 amino acids. Trimming removed 0 bases at V and 3 bases at J, with 6 bases between. The receptor's source is a human donor in good health (CMV status not recorded). Some clones in this sample may be carry-over from other donors' samples. The V and J genes are TRBV5-5 and TRBJ1-1, with D unresolved. Sequenced sample: CD8+ T cells from PBMCs. CDR3 region: CASSLGGDTEAFF. DNA for the CDR3: TGTGCCAGCAGCTTGGGGGGTGACACTGAAGCTTTCTTT.